The 7 T cell receptor beta chains listed next were all sequenced from one sample in a study of OX40 agonist ivuxolimab in advanced cancers. The data were produced by immunoSEQ multiplex PCR, yet TCRdb's version contains in-frame clones alone and is incomplete. The sample includes over 35,000 clones, 74% seen only once; the top ten take under 20%. The sample in question was CD4+ or CD8+ T cells sorted from blood, obtained in a trial of the OX40 agonist ivuxolimab. The receptors derive from an adult with an advanced solid tumor such as melanoma, head and neck, liver or kidney cancer.

The DNA for the CDR3 is TGTGCCAGCAGCCGGACCGGTCTCTATGGCTACACCTTC. Translated, it gives CASSRTGLYGYTF. V and J are TRBV13 and TRBJ1-2; no clear D gene. This CDR3 spans 13 amino acids. The germline gives CDR1 PRHDT, CDR2 FYEKMQ (reference sequence). The germline V and J ends were trimmed by 5 bases and 4 bases, with 11 bases remaining between them.

This clone was seen more than once but under ten times. The chain joins TRBV18 to TRBJ1-1; D is unclear. Trimming shortened V by 2 bases and J by 9 bases, and 10 bases separated the two germline ends. The CDR3 loop spans 12 amino acids. In germline, CDR1 is KGHSH, CDR2 LQKENI. CDR3 DNA: TGTGCCAGCTCACCAGACGACGGGAAAGCTTTCTTT. This translates into CASSPDDGKAFF.

This chain uses TRBV9 with TRBJ2-3; unclear D gene. Germline assignment: CDR1 SGDLS and CDR2 YYNGEE. Trimming stripped 0 bases from V and 9 bases from J, with 14 bases between. This CDR3 has 14 residues. As DNA, the CDR3 is TGTGCCAGCAGCGTAGAGTTGGCCCAAGGAACGCAGTATTTT. The encoded protein is CASSVELAQGTQYF.

The genes are TRBV7-6 and TRBJ2-6; tentative D call: TRBD2 (5 bases). Germline lookup yields CDR1 SGHVS and CDR2 FNYEAQ. Trimming left V 6 bases short and J 3 bases short, with 12 bases between. This CDR3 is built from 15 residues. The CDR3 here is CASSPLAFGANVLTF. The CDR3 DNA sequence: TGTGCCAGCAGTCCTTTAGCGTTTGGGGCCAACGTCCTGACTTTC.

This clone was seen only once. The V gene is TRBV6-4, the J gene TRBJ2-6, with a tentative D call TRBD1 (5 bases). The V and J ends lost 7 bases and 0 bases respectively, with 13 bases between them. The CDR3 has 16 residues. CDR1 is MRHNA, CDR2 SNTAGT, per germline. The CDR3 loop reads CASNIQVPSGANVLTF. CDR3 in DNA: TGTGCCAGCAATATACAGGTCCCCTCTGGGGCCAACGTCCTGACTTTC.

The V gene is TRBV9, the J gene TRBJ2-5; 9 positions match TRBD1. Germline V lookup: CDR1 SGDLS, CDR2 YYNGEE. The V gene end was trimmed by 1 base and the J gene end by 4 bases; junction bases not matched to a gene: 5. The CDR3 is 15 residues long. CDR3 protein: CASSVTTGGRETQYF. The CDR3, as DNA: TGTGCCAGCAGCGTAACCACAGGGGGCAGAGAGACCCAGTACTTC.

The chain combines TRBV2 with TRBJ2-5; tentatively, D is TRBD1 or TRBD2 (5 bases each). This CDR3 is built from 15 residues. V was shortened by 2 bases and J by 5 bases, with 15 bases between the two germline ends. Germline V CDR1 and CDR2: SNHLY, FYNNEI. The CDR3 bases are TGTGCCAGCAGTGAACCGGGACGGGTTTTCGAGACCCAGTACTTC. Amino acid sequence: CASSEPGRVFETQYF.